This T cell receptor (beta chain) was sequenced in a study of blood T cells in healthy people across ages. The CDR3 contains 10 residues. Germline CDR1 is DFQATT and CDR2 is SNEGSKA (reference sequence). It was with a sample-barcoded 5' primer and a J-beta primer mix that a second PCR of roughly 7 to 12 cycles was run. TCRdb recomputed calls from the 5' RACE reads with MiXCR, one row per CDR3 protein. The profile shows roughly 1.6 million distinct CDR3 sequences, approximately 32% of them singletons. The rearrangement uses TRBV20-1 and TRBJ2-1; no definite D call. Sequenced sample: blood. This TCR derives from a woman aged 30 to 39 in good health. The CDR3 coding sequence is TGCAGCGCCGACGAAGAGACCCAGTTCTTC. Translation: CSADEETQFF.